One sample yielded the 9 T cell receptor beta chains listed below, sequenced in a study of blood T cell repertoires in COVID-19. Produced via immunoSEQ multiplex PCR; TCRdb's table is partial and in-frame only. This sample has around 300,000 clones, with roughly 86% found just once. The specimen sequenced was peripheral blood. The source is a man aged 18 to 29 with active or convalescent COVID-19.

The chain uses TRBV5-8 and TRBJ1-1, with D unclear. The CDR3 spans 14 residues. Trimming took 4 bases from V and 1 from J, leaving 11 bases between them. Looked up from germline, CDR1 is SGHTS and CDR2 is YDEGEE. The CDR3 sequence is CASSPQRPNTEAFF. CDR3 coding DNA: TGTGCCAGCAGCCCTCAGCGACCGAACACTGAAGCTTTCTTT.

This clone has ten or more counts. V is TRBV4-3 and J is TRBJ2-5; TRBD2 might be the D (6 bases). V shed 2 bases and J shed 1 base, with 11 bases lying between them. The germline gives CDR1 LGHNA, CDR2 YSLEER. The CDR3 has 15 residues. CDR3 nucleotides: TGCGCCAGCAGCCAACAGCGGGCCCCCCAAGAGACCCAGTACTTC. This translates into CASSQQRAPQETQYF.

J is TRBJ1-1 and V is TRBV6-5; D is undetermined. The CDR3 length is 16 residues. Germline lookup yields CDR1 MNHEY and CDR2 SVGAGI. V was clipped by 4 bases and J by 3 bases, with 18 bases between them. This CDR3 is CASSFTAVDLDTEAFF. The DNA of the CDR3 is TGTGCCAGCAGTTTTACAGCGGTCGACCTCGACACTGAAGCTTTCTTT.

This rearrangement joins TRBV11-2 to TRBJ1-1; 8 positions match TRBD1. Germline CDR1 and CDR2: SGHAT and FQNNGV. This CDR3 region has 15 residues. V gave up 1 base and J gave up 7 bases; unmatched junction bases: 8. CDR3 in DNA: TGTGCCAGCAGCTTAGGGTCAGGGGGCCGCGGTGAAGCTTTCTTT. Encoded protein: CASSLGSGGRGEAFF.

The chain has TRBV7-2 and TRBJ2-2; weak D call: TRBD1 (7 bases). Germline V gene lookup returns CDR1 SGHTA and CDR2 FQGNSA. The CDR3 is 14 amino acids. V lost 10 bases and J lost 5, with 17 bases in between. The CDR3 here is CATRQGGETGELFF. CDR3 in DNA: TGTGCCACCCGCCAGGGGGGAGAAACCGGGGAGCTGTTTTTT.

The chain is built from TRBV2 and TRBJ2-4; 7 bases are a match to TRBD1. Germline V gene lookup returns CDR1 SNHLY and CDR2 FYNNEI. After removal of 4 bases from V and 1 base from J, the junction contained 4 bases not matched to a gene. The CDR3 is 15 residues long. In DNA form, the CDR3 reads TGTGCCAGCAGTGCAGGACAGGCGGCCAAAAACATTCAGTACTTC. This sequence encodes CASSAGQAAKNIQYF.

CDR3 protein: CASSTGQGVWEQYF. The CDR3 nucleotides read TGTGCCAGTAGTACCGGACAAGGAGTTTGGGAGCAGTACTTC. The rearrangement links TRBV19 to TRBJ2-7; the D gene is possibly TRBD1 (5 bases). The germline CDR1 and CDR2 sequences are LNHDA and SQIVND (reference sequence). V shed 4 bases and J shed 7 bases, with 17 bases lying between them. The CDR3 loop spans 14 amino acids. The full variable domain, in which reference TRBV19 and TRBJ2-7 provide the parts outside the CDR3, is DGGITQSPKYLFRKEGQNVTLSCEQNLNHDAMYWYRQDPGQGLRLIYYSQIVNDFQKGDIAEGYSVSREKKESFPLTVTSAQKNPTAFYLCASSTGQGVWEQYFGPGTRLTVT.

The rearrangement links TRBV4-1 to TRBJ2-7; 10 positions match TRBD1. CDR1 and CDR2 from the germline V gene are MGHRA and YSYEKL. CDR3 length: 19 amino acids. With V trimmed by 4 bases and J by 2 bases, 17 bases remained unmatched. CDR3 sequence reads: CASSPPGQGSRVTPYEQYF. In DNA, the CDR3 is TGCGCCAGCAGCCCACCGGGACAGGGGTCCCGGGTGACCCCCTACGAGCAGTACTTC.

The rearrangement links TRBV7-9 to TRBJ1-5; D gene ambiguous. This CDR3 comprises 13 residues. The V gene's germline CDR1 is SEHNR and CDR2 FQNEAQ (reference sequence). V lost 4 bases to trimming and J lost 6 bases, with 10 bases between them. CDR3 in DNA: TGTGCCAGCAGCTCACAGAATGCTCAGCCCCAGCATTTT. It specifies CASSSQNAQPQHF. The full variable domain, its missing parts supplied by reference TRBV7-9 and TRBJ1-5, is DTGVSQNPRHKITKRGQNVTFRCDPISEHNRLYWYRQTLGQGPEFLTYFQNEAQLEKSRLLSDRFSAERPKGSFSTLEIQRTEQGDSAMYLCASSSQNAQPQHFGDGTRLSIL.